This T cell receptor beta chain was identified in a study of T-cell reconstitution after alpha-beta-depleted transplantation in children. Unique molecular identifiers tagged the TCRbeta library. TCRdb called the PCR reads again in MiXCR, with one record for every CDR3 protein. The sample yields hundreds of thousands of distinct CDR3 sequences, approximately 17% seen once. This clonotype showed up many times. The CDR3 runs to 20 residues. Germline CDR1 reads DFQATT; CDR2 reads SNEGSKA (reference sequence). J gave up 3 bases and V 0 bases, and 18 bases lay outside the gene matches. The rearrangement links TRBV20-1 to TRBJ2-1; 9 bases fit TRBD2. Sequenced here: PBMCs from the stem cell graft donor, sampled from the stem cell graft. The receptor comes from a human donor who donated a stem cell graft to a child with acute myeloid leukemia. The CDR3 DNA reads TGCAGTGCTAGAGATTATCTTTGGACTAGCGTGACTCAGGACTACAATGAGCAGTTCTTC. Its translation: CSARDYLWTSVTQDYNEQFF.